This T cell receptor beta chain is from a study of early T cells in non-severe SARS-CoV-2 infection. TCRdb re-analysed the 5' RACE reads in MiXCR, keeping a single row per CDR3 protein. This table holds about 110,000 distinct CDR3 sequences, 9% to 14% found once. Germline V lookup: CDR1 SGHNT, CDR2 YYREEE (reference sequence). CDR3 size: 15 residues. V was clipped by 1 base and J by 0 bases; unmatched bases: 0. This clonotype was detected ten times or more. Sequencing used whole blood. The TCR comes from an adult who was a healthcare worker with PCR-confirmed SARS-CoV-2 infection or an uninfected control (not recorded which). The gene calls are TRBV5-4 and TRBJ2-2; TRBD1 agrees at 7 bases. The CDR3 here is CASSLQGANTGELFF. As DNA, the CDR3 is TGTGCCAGCAGCTTGCAGGGGGCGAACACCGGGGAGCTGTTTTTT.